The source of this T cell receptor beta chain is a study of Ad26.COV2.S vaccination and SARS-CoV-2 variants. Overall study results and limits: Non-spike TCR breadth showed similarity between vaccine and placebo recipients.

Regarding treatment: roughly 18 received Ad26.COV2.S at low or high dose, single or two shots; five or six received placebo; per-sample allocation not given. The samples date from day 63 after the first vaccine or placebo injection. An adult aged 18-55 years in Boston served as the donor. What was given as vaccine was an Ad26 vector encoding Wuhan-strain SARS-CoV-2 spike. As concerns this clone: The antigen remains undetermined.

The CDR3 extends over 14 amino acids. V was trimmed by 4 bases and J by 0 bases, leaving 10 bases between them. Germline V lookup: CDR1 SGDLS, CDR2 YYNGEE. Measured with immunoSEQ multiplex PCR; TCRdb has only the in-frame clones, and not every one. The table includes 200,000 to 300,000 clones, roughly 88% detected once. The rearrangement joins TRBV9 to TRBJ2-5; tentative D call: TRBD2 (5 bases). The sequencing used peripheral blood, collected in a trial of Ad26.COV2.S vaccine versus placebo. The source of this sequence is a person aged 18-60 years who received the Ad26.COV2.S COVID-19 vaccine or a placebo. This CDR3 reads CASSPRGNQETQYF. The CDR3 DNA reads TGTGCCAGCAGCCCTCGGGGTAACCAAGAGACCCAGTACTTC.